This T cell receptor (beta chain) emerged from a study of cytomegalovirus exposure and HLA in healthy donors. Profiling relied on immunoSEQ multiplex PCR, and the TCRdb table lists in-frame clones only, not all of them. The data contain 90,000 to 150,000 clones, approximately 91% of them seen just once; the ten biggest clones take up about 4%. The sequencing sample was made of PBMCs. This clonotype originated in a man aged 18 to 35 in good health and CMV-seropositive.

The chain's CDR3 is CASSLKALNSPLHF. The CDR3 nucleotides read TGTGCCAGCAGCTTGAAAGCGCTTAATTCACCCCTCCACTTT. The chain carries TRBV7-9 and TRBJ1-6; D gene uncertain. The V gene's germline CDR1 is SEHNR and CDR2 FQNEAQ (reference sequence). This CDR3 has 14 amino acids. Deletions cut 3 bases from V and 6 bases from J, with 9 bases between.